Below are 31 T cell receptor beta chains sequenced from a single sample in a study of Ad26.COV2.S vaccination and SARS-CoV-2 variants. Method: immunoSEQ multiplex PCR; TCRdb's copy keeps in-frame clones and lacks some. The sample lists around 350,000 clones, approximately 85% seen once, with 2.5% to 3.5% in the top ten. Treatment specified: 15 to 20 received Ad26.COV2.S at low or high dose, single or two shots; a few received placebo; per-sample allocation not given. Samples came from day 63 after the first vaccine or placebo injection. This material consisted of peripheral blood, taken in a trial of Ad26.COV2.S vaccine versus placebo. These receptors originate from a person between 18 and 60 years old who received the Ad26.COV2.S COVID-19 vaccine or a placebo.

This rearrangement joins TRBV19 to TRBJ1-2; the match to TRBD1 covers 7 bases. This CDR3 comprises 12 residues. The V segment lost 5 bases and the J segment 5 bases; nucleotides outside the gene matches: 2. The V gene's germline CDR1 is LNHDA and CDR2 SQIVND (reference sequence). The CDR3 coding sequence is TGTGCCAGTAGTGAGACAGGGTATGGCTACACCTTC. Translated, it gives CASSETGYGYTF.

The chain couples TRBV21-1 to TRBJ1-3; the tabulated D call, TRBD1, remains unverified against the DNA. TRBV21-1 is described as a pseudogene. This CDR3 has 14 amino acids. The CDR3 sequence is CATRPGRSGNTIYF. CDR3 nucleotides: TGTGCCACCCGTCCAGGCCGCTCTGGAAACACCATATATTTT.

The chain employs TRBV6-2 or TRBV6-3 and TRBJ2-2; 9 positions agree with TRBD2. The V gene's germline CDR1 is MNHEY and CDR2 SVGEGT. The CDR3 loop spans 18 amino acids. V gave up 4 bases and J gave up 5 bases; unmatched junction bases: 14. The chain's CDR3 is CASSFSSGGRARTGELFF. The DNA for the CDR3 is TGTGCCAGCAGTTTTTCCTCTGGCGGGAGGGCCCGAACCGGGGAGCTGTTTTTT.

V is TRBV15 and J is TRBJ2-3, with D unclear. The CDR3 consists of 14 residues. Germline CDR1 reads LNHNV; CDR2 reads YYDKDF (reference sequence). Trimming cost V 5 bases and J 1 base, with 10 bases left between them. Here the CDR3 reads CATSHRDGTDTQYF. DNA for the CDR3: TGTGCCACCAGCCACAGAGACGGCACAGATACGCAGTATTTT.

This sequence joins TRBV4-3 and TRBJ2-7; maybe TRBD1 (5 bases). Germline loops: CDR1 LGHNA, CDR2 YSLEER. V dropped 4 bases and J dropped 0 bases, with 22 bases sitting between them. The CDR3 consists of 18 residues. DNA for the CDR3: TGCGCCAGCAGCCCTAAGGGGCCGGGCTCTGAACTCTCCTACGAGCAGTACTTC. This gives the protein CASSPKGPGSELSYEQYF.

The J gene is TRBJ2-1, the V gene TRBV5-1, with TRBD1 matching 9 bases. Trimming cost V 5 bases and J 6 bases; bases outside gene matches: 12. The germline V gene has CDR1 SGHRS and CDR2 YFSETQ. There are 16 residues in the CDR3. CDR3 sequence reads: CASSGDPGQGLNEQFF. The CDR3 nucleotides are TGCGCCAGCAGTGGCGACCCGGGACAGGGACTCAATGAGCAGTTCTTC.

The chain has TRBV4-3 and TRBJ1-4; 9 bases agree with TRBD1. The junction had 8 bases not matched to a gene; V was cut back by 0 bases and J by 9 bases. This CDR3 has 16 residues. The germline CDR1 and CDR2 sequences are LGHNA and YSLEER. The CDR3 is CASSQDWFGQGKKLFF. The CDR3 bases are TGCGCCAGCAGCCAAGATTGGTTCGGACAGGGGAAAAAACTGTTTTTT.

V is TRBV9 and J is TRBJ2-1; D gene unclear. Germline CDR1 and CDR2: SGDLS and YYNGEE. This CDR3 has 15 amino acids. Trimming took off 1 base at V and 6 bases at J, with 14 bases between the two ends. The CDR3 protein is CASSVRAANGNEQFF. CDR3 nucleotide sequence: TGTGCCAGCAGCGTAAGGGCCGCGAATGGCAATGAGCAGTTCTTC.

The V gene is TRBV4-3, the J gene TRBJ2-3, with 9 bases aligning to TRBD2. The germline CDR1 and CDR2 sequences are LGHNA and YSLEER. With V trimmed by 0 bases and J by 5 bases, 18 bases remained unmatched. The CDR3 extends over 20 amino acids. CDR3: CASSQDRTSGFRVALDTQYF. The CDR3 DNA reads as TGCGCCAGCAGCCAAGATCGCACTAGCGGGTTCCGAGTTGCGTTAGATACGCAGTATTTT.

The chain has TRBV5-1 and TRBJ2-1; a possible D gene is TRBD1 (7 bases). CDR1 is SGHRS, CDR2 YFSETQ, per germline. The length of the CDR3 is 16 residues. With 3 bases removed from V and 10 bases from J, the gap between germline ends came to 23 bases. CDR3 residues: CASSWTNTPQGQEQFF. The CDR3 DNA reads TGCGCCAGCAGCTGGACTAATACACCACAGGGACAGGAGCAGTTCTTC.

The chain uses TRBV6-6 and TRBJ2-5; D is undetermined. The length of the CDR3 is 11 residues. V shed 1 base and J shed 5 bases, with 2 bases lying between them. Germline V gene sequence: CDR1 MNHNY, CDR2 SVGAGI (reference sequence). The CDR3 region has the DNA TGTGCCAGCAGTTACTGGGAGACCCAGTACTTC. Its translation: CASSYWETQYF.

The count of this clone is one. The CDR3 coding sequence is TGTGCCAGCAGCTCCGGGAATTCACCCCTCCACTTT. Translating gives CASSSGNSPLHF. V usage is TRBV5-4 and J usage is TRBJ1-6, with unresolved D. Trimming left V 3 bases short and J 7 bases short, with 5 bases between. The CDR3 is 12 residues long. In germline, CDR1 is SGHNT, CDR2 YYREEE (reference sequence).

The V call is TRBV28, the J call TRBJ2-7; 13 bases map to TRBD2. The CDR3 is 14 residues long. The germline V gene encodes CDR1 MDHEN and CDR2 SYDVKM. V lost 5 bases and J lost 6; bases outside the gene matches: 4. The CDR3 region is CASSILAGGFEQYF. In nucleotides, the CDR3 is TGTGCCAGCAGTATACTAGCGGGAGGGTTCGAGCAGTACTTC.

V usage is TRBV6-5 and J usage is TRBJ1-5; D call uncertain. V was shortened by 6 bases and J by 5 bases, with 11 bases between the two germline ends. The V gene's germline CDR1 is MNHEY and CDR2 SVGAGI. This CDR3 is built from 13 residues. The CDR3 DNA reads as TGTGCCAGCAGAGCCGGCGGATATCAGCCCCAGCATTTT. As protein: CASRAGGYQPQHF.

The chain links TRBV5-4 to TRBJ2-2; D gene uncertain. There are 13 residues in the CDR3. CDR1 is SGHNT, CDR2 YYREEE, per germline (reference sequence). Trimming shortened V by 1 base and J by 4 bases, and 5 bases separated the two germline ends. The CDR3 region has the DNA TGTGCCAGCAGCTTGTTGGGCACCGGGGAGCTGTTTTTT. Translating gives CASSLLGTGELFF.

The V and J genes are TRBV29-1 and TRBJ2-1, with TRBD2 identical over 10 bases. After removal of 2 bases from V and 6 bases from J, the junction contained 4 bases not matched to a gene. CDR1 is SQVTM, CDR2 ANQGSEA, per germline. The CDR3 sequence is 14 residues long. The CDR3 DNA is TGCAGCGTTGAACTAGCGGGAGTCGGCAATGAGCAGTTCTTC. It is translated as CSVELAGVGNEQFF.

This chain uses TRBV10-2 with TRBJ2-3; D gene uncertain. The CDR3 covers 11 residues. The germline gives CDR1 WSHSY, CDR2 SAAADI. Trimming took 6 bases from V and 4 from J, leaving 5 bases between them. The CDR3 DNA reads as TGCGCCAGCAGAAACCCAGATACGCAGTATTTT. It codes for CASRNPDTQYF.

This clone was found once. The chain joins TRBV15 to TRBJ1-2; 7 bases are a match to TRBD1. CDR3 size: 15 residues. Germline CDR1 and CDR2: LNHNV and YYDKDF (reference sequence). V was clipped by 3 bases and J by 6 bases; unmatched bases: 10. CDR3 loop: CATSSIRGGRDGYTF. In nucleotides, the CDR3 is TGTGCCACCAGCAGTATCAGGGGGGGGCGCGATGGCTACACCTTC.

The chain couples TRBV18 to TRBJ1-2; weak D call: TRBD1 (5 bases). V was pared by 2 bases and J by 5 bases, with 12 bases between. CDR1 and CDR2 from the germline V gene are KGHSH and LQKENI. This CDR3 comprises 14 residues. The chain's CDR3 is CASSPNQGVYGYTF. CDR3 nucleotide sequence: TGTGCCAGCTCACCAAACCAGGGCGTTTATGGCTACACCTTC. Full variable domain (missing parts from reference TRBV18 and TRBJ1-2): NAGVMQNPRHLVRRRGQEARLRCSPMKGHSHVYWYRQLPEEGLKFMVYLQKENIIDESGMPKERFSAEFPKEGPSILRIQQVVRGDSAAYFCASSPNQGVYGYTFGSGTRLTVV.

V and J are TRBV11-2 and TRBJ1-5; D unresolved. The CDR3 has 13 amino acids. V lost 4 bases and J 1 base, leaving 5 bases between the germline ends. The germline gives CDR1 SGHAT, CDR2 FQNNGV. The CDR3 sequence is CASSYGSNQPQHF. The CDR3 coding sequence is TGTGCCAGCAGCTATGGGAGCAATCAGCCCCAGCATTTT.

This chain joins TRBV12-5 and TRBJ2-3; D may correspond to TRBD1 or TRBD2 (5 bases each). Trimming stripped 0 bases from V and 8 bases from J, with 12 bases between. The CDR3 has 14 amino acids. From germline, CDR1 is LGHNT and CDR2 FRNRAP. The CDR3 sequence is CASGLVAGAGTQYF. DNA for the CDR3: TGTGCTAGTGGTTTGGTAGCCGGGGCGGGTACGCAGTATTTT.

CDR3 region: CASSQRNEQYF. The CDR3 DNA follows: TGTGCCAGCAGCCAAAGGAACGAGCAGTACTTC. The chain is built from TRBV3-1 (or the pseudogene TRBV3-2) and TRBJ2-7; D not certain. The V gene's germline CDR1 is LGHDT and CDR2 YNNKEL (reference sequence). The germline V and J ends were trimmed by 2 bases and 5 bases, with 4 bases remaining between them. There are 11 residues in the CDR3.

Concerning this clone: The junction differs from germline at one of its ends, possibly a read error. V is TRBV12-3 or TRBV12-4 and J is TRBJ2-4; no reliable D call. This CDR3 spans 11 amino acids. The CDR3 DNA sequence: TGTGCCAGCAGTTTCGGCCGGCAGCGAGACTTC. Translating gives CASSFGRQRDF.

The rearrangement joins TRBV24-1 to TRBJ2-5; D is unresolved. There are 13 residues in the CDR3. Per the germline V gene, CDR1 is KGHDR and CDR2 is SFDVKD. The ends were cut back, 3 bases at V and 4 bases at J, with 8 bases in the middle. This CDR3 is CATSDPQTETQYF. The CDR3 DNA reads TGTGCCACCAGTGATCCGCAGACAGAGACCCAGTACTTC.

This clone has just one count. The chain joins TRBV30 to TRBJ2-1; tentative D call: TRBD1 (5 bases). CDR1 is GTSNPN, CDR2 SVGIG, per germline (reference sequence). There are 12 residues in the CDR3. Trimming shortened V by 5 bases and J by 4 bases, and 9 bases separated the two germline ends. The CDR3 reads CAWLTEYNEQFF. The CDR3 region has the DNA TGTGCCTGGCTGACAGAGTACAATGAGCAGTTCTTC.

The CDR3 nucleotides read TGTGCCAGCAGGGACAGGGGGAGGAACACCATATATTTT. It specifies CASRDRGRNTIYF. The chain carries TRBV6-5 and TRBJ1-3, with 10 bases fitting TRBD1. The CDR3 runs 13 residues. Trimming removed 6 bases from V and 7 bases from J; junction bases left unmatched: 3. Germline CDR1 MNHEY, CDR2 SVGAGI.

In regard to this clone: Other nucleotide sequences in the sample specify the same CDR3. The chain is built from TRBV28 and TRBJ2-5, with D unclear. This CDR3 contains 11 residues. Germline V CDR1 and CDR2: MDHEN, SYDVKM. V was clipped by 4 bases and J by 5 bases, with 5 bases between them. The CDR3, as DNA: TGTGCCAGCAGTTCTCGGGAGACCCAGTACTTC. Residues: CASSSRETQYF.

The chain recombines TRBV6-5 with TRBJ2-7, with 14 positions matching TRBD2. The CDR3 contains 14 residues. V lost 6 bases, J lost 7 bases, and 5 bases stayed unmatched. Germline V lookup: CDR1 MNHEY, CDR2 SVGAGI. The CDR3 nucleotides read TGTGCCAGCAGGGGACTAGCGGGAGCAAATGAGCAGTACTTC. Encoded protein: CASRGLAGANEQYF.

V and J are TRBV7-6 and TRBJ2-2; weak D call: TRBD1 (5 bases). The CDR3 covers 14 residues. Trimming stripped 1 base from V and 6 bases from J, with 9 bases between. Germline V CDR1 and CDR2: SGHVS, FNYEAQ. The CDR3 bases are TGTGCCAGCAGCTTAGAAGGGGCCCCCGGGGAGCTGTTTTTT. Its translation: CASSLEGAPGELFF.

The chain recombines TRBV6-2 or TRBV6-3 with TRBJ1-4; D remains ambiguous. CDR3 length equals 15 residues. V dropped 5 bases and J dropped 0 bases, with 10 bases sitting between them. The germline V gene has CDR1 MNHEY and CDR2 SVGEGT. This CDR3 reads CASSPDGATNEKLFF. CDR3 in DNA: TGTGCCAGCAGTCCCGACGGGGCAACTAATGAAAAACTGTTTTTT.

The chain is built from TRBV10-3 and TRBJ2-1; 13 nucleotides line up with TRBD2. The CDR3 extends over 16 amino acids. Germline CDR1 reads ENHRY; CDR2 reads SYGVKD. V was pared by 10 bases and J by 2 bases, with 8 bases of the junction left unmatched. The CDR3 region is CATAGTSGAAYNEQFF. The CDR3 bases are TGTGCCACAGCGGGGACTAGCGGGGCCGCCTACAATGAGCAGTTCTTC.